These 24 T cell receptor beta chains share one sample of origin, sequenced in a study of cytomegalovirus exposure and HLA in healthy donors (dated by TCRdb to about 2017). Receptor amplification or capture employed the immunoSEQ multiplex PCR assay. For the multiplex PCR, a mixture combining 60 forward primers for TCR Vbeta segments and 13 reverse primers for TCR Jbeta segments was used. TCRdb limited this immuneACCESS table to in-frame rearrangements with V and J called. A share of clones is missing; checked studies link under half to unresolved V genes, and the rest is unexplained. For this sample the table gives 180,000 or so clones, of which 80% to 90% were detected only once. The ten largest clones capture approximately 8.5% of the sample. Input material: PBMCs. The receptor source for this set is a man younger than 35 in good health and CMV-seropositive.

The chain combines TRBV6-1 with TRBJ2-1; possibly TRBD2 for D (5 bases). Trimming pared 2 bases from V and 8 bases from J, leaving 7 bases between. The CDR3 extends over 12 amino acids. Germline V CDR1 and CDR2: MNHNS, SASEGT. CDR3 sequence: CASSEHGDEQFF. The DNA of the CDR3 is TGTGCCAGCAGTGAACACGGGGATGAGCAGTTCTTC.

This clone has more than one count but fewer than ten. The V gene is TRBV4-1, the J gene TRBJ2-6; D perhaps matches TRBD2 (6 bases). Trimming shortened V by 0 bases and J by 9 bases, and 12 bases separated the two germline ends. The CDR3 loop spans 15 amino acids. CDR1 is MGHRA and CDR2 is YSYEKL in the germline V gene. The CDR3 sequence: CASSQEAGRRNVLTF. In DNA form, the CDR3 reads TGCGCCAGCAGCCAAGAGGCAGGGAGGCGCAACGTCCTGACTTTC.

The gene calls are TRBV6-1 and TRBJ2-4, with D possibly matching TRBD1 (6 bases). Trimming pared 4 bases from V and 0 bases from J, leaving 13 bases between. CDR3 length: 16 residues. The germline CDR1 and CDR2 sequences are MNHNS and SASEGT. The CDR3 loop reads CASSGGQNLAKNIQYF. In DNA, the CDR3 is TGTGCCAGCAGTGGAGGACAGAATCTAGCCAAAAACATTCAGTACTTC.

This chain links TRBV7-6 with TRBJ2-5, with 8 bases aligning to TRBD1. CDR3 length: 17 residues. Per the germline V gene, CDR1 is SGHVS and CDR2 is FNYEAQ. The junction had 11 bases not matched to a gene; V was cut back by 5 bases and J by 0 bases. Here the CDR3 reads CASSARAGTGYQETQYF. The CDR3 DNA follows: TGTGCCAGCAGCGCCAGAGCCGGGACAGGTTACCAAGAGACCCAGTACTTC.

The J gene is TRBJ2-4, the V gene TRBV30, with a tentative D call TRBD2 (6 bases). Germline V lookup: CDR1 GTSNPN, CDR2 SVGIG (reference sequence). The CDR3 is made up of 17 amino acids. V was shortened by 5 bases and J by 3 bases, with 23 bases between the two germline ends. CDR3 amino acids: CAWGRPVGTKGKNIQYF. The CDR3 nucleotides read TGTGCCTGGGGGAGGCCCGTCGGTACGAAAGGCAAAAACATTCAGTACTTC.

Here the CDR3 reads CASSQGLNGYEQYF. For the CDR3, the DNA is TGCGCCAGCAGCCAAGGCTTGAACGGCTACGAGCAGTACTTC. The chain employs TRBV4-1 and TRBJ2-7; unclear D gene. Looked up from germline, CDR1 is MGHRA and CDR2 is YSYEKL. V was clipped by 1 base and J by 3 bases, with 10 bases between them. The CDR3 runs 14 residues.

The chain combines TRBV4-1 with TRBJ1-1, with a tentative D call TRBD1 (5 bases). CDR1 and CDR2 from the germline V gene are MGHRA and YSYEKL. The CDR3 is 13 residues long. V was shortened by 3 bases and J by 5 bases, with 10 bases between the two germline ends. The CDR3 is CASSHRGGTEAFF. The CDR3 DNA reads TGCGCCAGCAGCCATCGGGGGGGGACTGAAGCTTTCTTT.

The J gene is TRBJ1-3, the V gene TRBV29-1; D call uncertain. CDR3 length equals 16 residues. Germline CDR1 reads SQVTM; CDR2 reads ANQGSEA. V dropped 1 base and J dropped 4 bases, with 17 bases sitting between them. The CDR3 coding sequence is TGCAGCGTTGAAGTTGTACGAACTGCGGAGGGAAACACCATATATTTT. This encodes CSVEVVRTAEGNTIYF.

The CDR3 sequence: CASSQPTVNDEQYF. CDR3 nucleotide sequence: TGCGCCAGCAGCCAACCCACGGTGAACGACGAGCAGTACTTC. This chain links TRBV4-1 with TRBJ2-7; no firm D call. The CDR3 consists of 14 residues. V lost 2 bases, J lost 5 bases, and 13 bases lay in between. The germline V gene encodes CDR1 MGHRA and CDR2 YSYEKL.

The rearrangement joins TRBV5-1 to TRBJ2-1; D is uncertain. Trimming removed 4 bases at V and 6 bases at J, with 14 bases between. This CDR3 contains 14 residues. Germline V gives CDR1 SGHRS, CDR2 YFSETQ. CDR3 DNA: TGCGCCAGCAGCCTGGACCAGGTAGTCAATGAGCAGTTCTTC. The encoded protein is CASSLDQVVNEQFF.

This chain joins TRBV5-1 and TRBJ2-3, with 8 bases lining up with TRBD1. Trimming took 0 bases from V and 1 from J; bases not matched to a gene: 4. Germline V gene lookup returns CDR1 SGHRS and CDR2 YFSETQ. This CDR3 is built from 16 residues. Here the CDR3 reads CASSLASGGRTDTQYF. As DNA, the CDR3 is TGCGCCAGCAGCTTGGCATCAGGGGGCCGCACAGATACGCAGTATTTT.

V and J are TRBV5-1 and TRBJ2-1, with D possibly TRBD2 on 6 matching bases. V was cut by 0 bases and J by 4 bases, with 8 bases left in between. Germline V gene lookup returns CDR1 SGHRS and CDR2 YFSETQ. The CDR3 runs to 14 residues. The CDR3 here is CASSLELAYNEQFF. The CDR3 DNA reads TGCGCCAGCAGCTTGGAACTAGCTTACAATGAGCAGTTCTTC.

The rearrangement links TRBV2 to TRBJ2-5; maybe TRBD1 (6 bases). The V gene's germline CDR1 is SNHLY and CDR2 FYNNEI. CDR3 length: 14 residues. V dropped 6 bases and J dropped 5 bases, with 16 bases sitting between them. CDR3 coding DNA: TGTGCCAGCAGCATGGCGTGGGGGCGGGAGACCCAGTACTTC. Encoded protein: CASSMAWGRETQYF.

The chain recombines TRBV19 with TRBJ1-4; D is perhaps TRBD1 (6 bases). Per the germline V gene, CDR1 is LNHDA and CDR2 is SQIVND (reference sequence). The V gene lost 3 bases and the J gene lost 8 bases, with 22 bases spanning the gap. The CDR3 loop spans 17 amino acids. CDR3 bases: TGTGCCAGTAGTATGGCGGACAGCCCCGGAATAATCGAAAAACTGTTTTTT. Amino acid sequence: CASSMADSPGIIEKLFF.

The V call is TRBV12-5, the J call TRBJ2-7, with D possibly TRBD2 on 6 matching bases. This CDR3 is built from 14 residues. V lost 5 bases and J 7 bases, leaving 18 bases between the germline ends. CDR1 and CDR2 from the germline V gene are LGHNT and FRNRAP. Here the CDR3 DNA reads TGTGCTAGTGGTCCGCAGTCGGGGGTGGGGGAGCAGTACTTC. It is translated as CASGPQSGVGEQYF.

The V gene is TRBV7-6, the J gene TRBJ2-7; 10 bases fit TRBD2. Germline V gene lookup returns CDR1 SGHVS and CDR2 FNYEAQ. V was clipped by 5 bases and J by 3 bases; unmatched bases: 7. The CDR3 spans 15 residues. The CDR3 bases are TGTGCCAGCAGCCCGGGAGCGGGGGGGAGCTACGAGCAGTACTTC. This sequence encodes CASSPGAGGSYEQYF.

The chain couples TRBV6-1 to TRBJ2-7, with 12 bases matching TRBD1. This CDR3 is built from 16 residues. CDR1 MNHNS and CDR2 SASEGT come from the germline V gene. Unmatched junction bases numbered 6, after V lost 1 base and J lost 5 bases. CDR3 bases: TGTGCCAGCAGTGAAGAGCCGGGACAGGGGGCTGACGAGCAGTACTTC. Translation: CASSEEPGQGADEQYF.

The chain combines TRBV15 with TRBJ1-2; the D is unclear. V was trimmed by 8 bases and J by 3 bases, leaving 4 bases between them. The CDR3 length is 10 residues. Germline values: CDR1 LNHNV, CDR2 YYDKDF (reference sequence). For the CDR3, the DNA is TGTGCCACCGGAGACTATGGCTACACCTTC. Translating gives CATGDYGYTF.

The chain combines TRBV5-1 with TRBJ1-1; no definite D call. The germline V and J ends were trimmed by 4 bases and 1 base, with 17 bases remaining between them. The CDR3 contains 16 residues. CDR1 is SGHRS and CDR2 is YFSETQ in the germline V gene. The CDR3, as DNA: TGCGCCAGCAGCCCCCGACAAGAAAAAGGGAACACTGAAGCTTTCTTT. As protein: CASSPRQEKGNTEAFF.

The rearrangement links TRBV18 to TRBJ2-1; 8 nucleotides align to TRBD2. Germline CDR1 KGHSH, CDR2 LQKENI. V shed 3 bases and J 0 bases; nucleotides not matched to a gene: 10. CDR3 length equals 18 residues. The DNA for the CDR3 is TGTGCCAGCTCACCGAAGACGGGGGGGAGGAGCTCCTACAATGAGCAGTTCTTC. It yields the protein CASSPKTGGRSSYNEQFF.

The J gene is TRBJ2-5, the V gene TRBV4-3; no definite D call. Looked up from germline, CDR1 is LGHNA and CDR2 is YSLEER. Trimming took off 3 bases at V and 0 bases at J, with 8 bases between the two ends. The CDR3 is made up of 14 amino acids. DNA for the CDR3: TGCGCCAGCAGCCAGACACCCCACCAAGAGACCCAGTACTTC. Amino acid sequence: CASSQTPHQETQYF.

The chain carries TRBV5-1 and TRBJ1-2; D gene ambiguous. Trimming shortened V by 4 bases and J by 4 bases, and 8 bases separated the two germline ends. Germline assignment: CDR1 SGHRS and CDR2 YFSETQ. This CDR3 has 12 residues. The CDR3 sequence is CASSPDIYGYTF. CDR3 nucleotides: TGCGCCAGCAGCCCCGACATCTATGGCTACACCTTC.

This clone showed up many times. The genes are TRBV10-1 and TRBJ2-3, with a possible D match to TRBD2 (5 bases). The CDR3 sequence is 13 residues long. Germline V gene sequence: CDR1 WNHNN, CDR2 SYGVQD (reference sequence). Trimming shortened V by 4 bases and J by 11 bases, and 16 bases separated the two germline ends. In DNA, the CDR3 is TGCGCCAGCAGTGGGGAAGCGGATTTAGAGCAGTATTTT. This codes for CASSGEADLEQYF.

CDR3 in amino acids: CAIKRQGLIHEQFF. CDR3 nucleotide sequence: TGTGCCATTAAGAGACAGGGGCTGATCCATGAGCAGTTCTTC. V and J are TRBV6-6 and TRBJ2-1, with 8 bases matching TRBD1. V gave up 10 bases and J gave up 8 bases; unmatched junction bases: 13. CDR3 size: 14 residues. CDR1 is MNHNY and CDR2 is SVGAGI in the germline V gene (reference sequence).